Sequencing of this T cell receptor beta chain was carried out in a study of T cell repertoires in cytomegalovirus infection. Details on this clonotype: Its cognate antigen is unknown.

V lost 6 bases and J 5 bases, leaving 13 bases between the germline ends. This CDR3 has 13 residues. Germline CDR1 reads MNHEY; CDR2 reads SMNVEV (reference sequence). One entry per CDR3 protein, called by TCRdb with MiXCR from the reads. In the table there are fewer than 350,000 distinct CDR3 sequences, 29% of which are singletons. The receptor was derived from a human donor in good health (CMV status not recorded). Some clones in this sample may be carry-over from other donors' samples. This sample comprised cultured PBMCs, obtained from culture after CMV antigen stimulation. The V and J genes are TRBV27 and TRBJ2-5; D gene unclear. CDR3 in amino acids: CASRTLDGETQYF. In DNA form, the CDR3 reads TGTGCCAGCAGAACCCTCGATGGGGAGACCCAGTACTTC.